Below, one T cell receptor beta chain is given with its context. Its specificity is not known. This entry belongs to a study of T cells expressing NK-cell markers. General study results and limits: Dominant NKG2C+ clonotypes made up about 1.0-7.5% of CD8+ T cells in a handful of donors.

In germline, CDR1 is SEHNR, CDR2 FQNEAQ (reference sequence). This CDR3 contains 17 residues. TCRdb derives one entry per CDR3 protein from the 5' RACE reads, leaving out DNA. The sample table includes 130,000 to 150,000 distinct CDR3 sequences. This TCR was sampled from a young man in good health. The sequencing input was blood T cells: a sorted CD56 or NKG2C T cell subset, CD4+ or CD8+ T cells, or bulk PBMC T cells (not recorded which). This chain joins TRBV7-9 and TRBJ1-4; the D call of TRBD1 rests on TCRdb alone, since no DNA is present to check it. CDR3 sequence reads: CASSLEGREATNEKLFF.